This TCR beta chain was recorded in a study of CD8+ T cells in alopecia areata. RNA was isolated and reverse transcribed to cDNA, the sequencing template. Sequencing used immunoSEQ multiplex PCR; TCRdb keeps in-frame clones, though not all of them. The repertoire holds approximately 58,000 clones, with roughly 46% as singletons. This clone was counted between two and nine times. V dropped 6 bases and J dropped 9 bases, with 12 bases sitting between them. Per germline, CDR1 SEHNR and CDR2 FQNEAQ (reference sequence). The CDR3 covers 12 residues. The sample taken for sequencing was NKG2D-low CD8+ T cells sorted from blood. The V call is TRBV7-9, the J call TRBJ2-4; D unresolved. This clonotype was sampled from a human donor with alopecia areata. The CDR3 reads CASRAIESIQYF. The CDR3 region has the DNA TGTGCCAGCAGAGCTATAGAGAGCATTCAGTACTTC.